This T cell receptor (beta chain) stems from a study of blood T cell repertoires in COVID-19. The overall study: Specimens from acute and convalescent COVID-19 originated in the United States, Italy and Spain. T cells, B-cell-depleted T cells, or PBMCs supplied cDNA or gDNA.

Original processing methods: Amplifying reference gene primers gave estimates of nucleated cell counts. The table came from immunoSEQ multiplex PCR; TCRdb's copy has only in-frame clones and leaves some out. D and trimming were read from the DNA, whereas the V and J calls and clone size are those reported in that table. This sample has 50,000 to 60,000 clones; around 81% occur once, and the top ten carry more than 20%. Germline CDR1 reads SGHTA; CDR2 reads FQGTGA. With 5 bases clipped from V and 2 bases from J, the junction kept 5 bases outside the gene matches. The CDR3 is 15 residues long. In this sample, this clone turned up once. Seattle cases were enrolled at active infection and followed longitudinally.

The chain couples TRBV7-3 to TRBJ2-3, with 9 bases matching TRBD2. Sequencing was performed on peripheral blood. The sequence came from a woman of 80 years or more with COVID-19, enrolled during active disease. CDR3 loop: CASSPRGGPTDTQYF. Written as DNA, the CDR3 is TGTGCCAGCAGCCCGCGGGGGGGTCCCACAGATACGCAGTATTTT.